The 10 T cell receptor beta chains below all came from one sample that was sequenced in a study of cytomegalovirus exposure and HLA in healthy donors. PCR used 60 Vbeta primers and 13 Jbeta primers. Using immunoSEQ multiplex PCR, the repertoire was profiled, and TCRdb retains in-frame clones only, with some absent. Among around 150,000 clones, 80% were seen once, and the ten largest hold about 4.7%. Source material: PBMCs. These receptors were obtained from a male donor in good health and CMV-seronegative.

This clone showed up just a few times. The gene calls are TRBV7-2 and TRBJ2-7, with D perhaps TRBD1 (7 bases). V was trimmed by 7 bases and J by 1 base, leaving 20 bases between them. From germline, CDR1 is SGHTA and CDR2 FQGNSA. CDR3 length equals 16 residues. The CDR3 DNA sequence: TGTGCCAGCACTGCGGGGACAGTGCTTGATTCCTACGAGCAGTACTTC. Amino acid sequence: CASTAGTVLDSYEQYF.

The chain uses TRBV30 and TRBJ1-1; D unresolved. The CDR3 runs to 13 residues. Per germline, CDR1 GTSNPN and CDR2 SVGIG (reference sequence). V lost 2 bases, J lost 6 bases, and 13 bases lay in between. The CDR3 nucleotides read TGTGCCTGGAGTCACACGGTGGCGGCTGAAGCTTTCTTT. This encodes CAWSHTVAAEAFF.

The chain's CDR3 is CASSSLSSGNTIYF. CDR3 nucleotide sequence: TGCGCCAGCAGTTCTCTGTCCTCTGGAAACACCATATATTTT. This chain links TRBV5-1 with TRBJ1-3; no definite D call. The length of the CDR3 is 14 residues. Germline-derived CDR1 and CDR2 are SGHRS and YFSETQ. Between the trimmed V and J ends, which lost 5 bases and 0 bases, there was a span of 9 bases.

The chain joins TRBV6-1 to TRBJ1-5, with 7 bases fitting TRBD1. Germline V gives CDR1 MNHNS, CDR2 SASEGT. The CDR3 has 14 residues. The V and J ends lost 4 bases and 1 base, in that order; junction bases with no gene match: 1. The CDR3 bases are TGTGCCAGCAGTGTGACAGGGAGCAATCAGCCCCAGCATTTT. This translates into CASSVTGSNQPQHF.

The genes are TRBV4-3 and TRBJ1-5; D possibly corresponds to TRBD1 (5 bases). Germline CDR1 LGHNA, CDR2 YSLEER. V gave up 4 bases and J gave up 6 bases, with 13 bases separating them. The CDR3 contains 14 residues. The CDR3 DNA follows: TGCGCCAGCAGCCTCGGGTTCGGGGGTCAGCCCCAGCATTTT. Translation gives CASSLGFGGQPQHF.

CDR3 region: CASSKKLTGGNNGYTF. Here the CDR3 DNA reads TGTGCCAGCAGCAAAAAGCTGACAGGGGGCAACAATGGCTACACCTTC. The chain employs TRBV21-1 and TRBJ1-2; the tabulated D call, TRBD1, remains unverified against the DNA. TRBV21-1 is flagged as a pseudogene. The CDR3 extends over 16 amino acids.

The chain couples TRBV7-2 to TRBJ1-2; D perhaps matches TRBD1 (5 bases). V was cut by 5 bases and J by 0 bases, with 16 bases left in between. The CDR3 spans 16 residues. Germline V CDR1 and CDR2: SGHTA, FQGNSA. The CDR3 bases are TGTGCCAGCAGCCCTAATTCTCAGACAGCTAACTATGGCTACACCTTC. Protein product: CASSPNSQTANYGYTF.

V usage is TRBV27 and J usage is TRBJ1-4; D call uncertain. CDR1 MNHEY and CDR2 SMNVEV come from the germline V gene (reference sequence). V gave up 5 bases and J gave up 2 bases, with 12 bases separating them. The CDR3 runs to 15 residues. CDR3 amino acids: CASSPHRNTNEKLFF. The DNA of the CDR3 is TGTGCCAGCAGTCCACACAGAAACACTAATGAAAAACTGTTTTTT.

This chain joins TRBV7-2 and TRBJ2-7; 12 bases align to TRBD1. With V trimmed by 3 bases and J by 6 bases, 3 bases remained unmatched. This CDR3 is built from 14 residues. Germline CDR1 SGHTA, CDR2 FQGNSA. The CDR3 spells CASSLGQGAVEQYF. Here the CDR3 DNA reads TGTGCCAGCAGCTTGGGACAGGGGGCCGTCGAGCAGTACTTC.

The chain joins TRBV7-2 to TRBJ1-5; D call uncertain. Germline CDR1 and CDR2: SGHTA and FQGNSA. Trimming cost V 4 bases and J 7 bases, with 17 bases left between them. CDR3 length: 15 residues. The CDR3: CASSSAAASSQPQHF. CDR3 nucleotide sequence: TGTGCCAGCAGCTCGGCCGCGGCCTCTAGCCAGCCCCAGCATTTT.